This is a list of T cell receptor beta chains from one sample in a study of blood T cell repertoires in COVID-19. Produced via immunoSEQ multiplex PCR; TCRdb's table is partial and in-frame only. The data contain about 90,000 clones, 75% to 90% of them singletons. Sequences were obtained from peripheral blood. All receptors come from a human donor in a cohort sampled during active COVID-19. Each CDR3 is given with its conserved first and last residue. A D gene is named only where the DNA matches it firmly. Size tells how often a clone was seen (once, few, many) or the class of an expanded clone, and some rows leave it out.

DNA: TGTGCCAGCAGCCAATTGTGGACAGGGGCGAGGGGCTACACCTTC
CDR3: CASSQLWTGARGYTF
size: NA
J: TRBJ1-2
D: TRBD1
V: TRBV3-1/TRBV3-2

DNA: TGTGCCAGCAGCGTATCCCCCACTCGAGCCAAAAACATTCAGTACTTC
CDR3: CASSVSPTRAKNIQYF
size: NA
J: TRBJ2-4
D: NA
V: TRBV9

DNA: TGTGCCAGCGCGTTCAGGGGGCCAGGCGAGCAGTACTTC
CDR3: CASAFRGPGEQYF
size: NA
J: TRBJ2-7
D: TRBD1
V: TRBV5-3

DNA: TGTGCCAGCAGCCTAGGAATAGAGGGGGACTATGGCTACACCTTC
CDR3: CASSLGIEGDYGYTF
size: NA
J: TRBJ1-2
D: NA
V: TRBV11-1

DNA: TGTGCCAGCAGCTCCGGGACTAGCGGGGGAGATACGCAGTATTTT
CDR3: CASSSGTSGGDTQYF
size: NA
J: TRBJ2-3
D: TRBD2
V: TRBV5-6

DNA: TGTGCCAGCAGCCAATCCAGAGGAAAACTGTTTTTT
CDR3: CASSQSRGKLFF
size: few
J: TRBJ1-4
D: NA
V: TRBV3-1/TRBV3-2

DNA: TGTGCCAGCTCACCGGAGACCCTCTCTGGCTACACCTTC
CDR3: CASSPETLSGYTF
size: once
J: TRBJ1-2
D: NA
V: TRBV18

DNA: TGTGCCAGCAGCGAACGACAGGGGTTACGGAGTTCACCCCTCCACTTT
CDR3: CASSERQGLRSSPLHF
size: few
J: TRBJ1-6
D: TRBD1
V: TRBV11-2

DNA: TGCGCCAGCAGCCTCTCCCTTATCGGGAACACCGGGGAGCTGTTTTTT
CDR3: CASSLSLIGNTGELFF
size: NA
J: TRBJ2-2
D: NA
V: TRBV5-1

DNA: TGTGCCAGCAGAACAGGGAACTATGGCTACACCTTC
CDR3: CASRTGNYGYTF
size: NA
J: TRBJ1-2
D: NA
V: TRBV6-5

DNA: TGTGCCAGCAATAGCCAGTGGGTTCAGCAGTACTTC
CDR3: CASNSQWVQQYF
size: few
J: TRBJ2-7
D: NA
V: TRBV6-5